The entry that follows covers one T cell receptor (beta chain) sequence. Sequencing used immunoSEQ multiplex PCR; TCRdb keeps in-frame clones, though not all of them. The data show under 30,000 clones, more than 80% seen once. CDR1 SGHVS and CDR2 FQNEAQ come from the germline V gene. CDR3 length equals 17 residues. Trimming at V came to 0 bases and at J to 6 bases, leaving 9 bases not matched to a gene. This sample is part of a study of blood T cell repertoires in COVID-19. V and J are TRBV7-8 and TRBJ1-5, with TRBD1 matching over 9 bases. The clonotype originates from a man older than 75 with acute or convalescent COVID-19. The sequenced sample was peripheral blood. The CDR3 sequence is CASSLAFSGTGFQPQHF. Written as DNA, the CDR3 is TGTGCCAGCAGCTTAGCCTTCTCCGGGACAGGGTTTCAGCCCCAGCATTTT.